The 26 T cell receptor beta chains in this list originate from one sample, sequenced in a study of technical replicates of blood from several donors. Method: immunoSEQ multiplex PCR; TCRdb's copy keeps in-frame clones and lacks some. Altogether around 70,000 clones are present, roughly 94% being singletons, with the ten largest covering about 0.35%. Input material: T cells isolated from PBMCs. These receptor sequences come from a human donor in good health.

J is TRBJ1-2 and V is TRBV5-4, with D hard to call. V lost 4 bases to trimming and J lost 2 bases, with 9 bases between them. Per germline, CDR1 SGHNT and CDR2 YYREEE (reference sequence). The length of the CDR3 is 13 residues. CDR3 in DNA: TGTGCCAGCAGCCAGGTGGCCAACTATGGCTACACCTTC. Translation: CASSQVANYGYTF.

V is TRBV4-2 and J is TRBJ2-1, with 13 bases that match TRBD2. CDR3 length equals 15 residues. The V gene's germline CDR1 is LGHNA and CDR2 YNFKEQ. V trimming: 4 bases; J trimming: 10 bases; junction bases outside the gene matches: 7. For the CDR3, the DNA is TGTGCCAGCAGCCCCGGACTAGCGGGAGAACGAGAGCAGTTCTTC. Encoded protein: CASSPGLAGEREQFF.

This clone was picked up one time. This chain uses TRBV4-2 with TRBJ2-1; 7 bases agree with TRBD1. The length of the CDR3 is 15 residues. J gave up 0 bases and V 4 bases, and 3 bases lay outside the gene matches. The germline V gene encodes CDR1 LGHNA and CDR2 YNFKEQ. CDR3 in amino acids: CASSPQGHSYNEQFF. Here the CDR3 DNA reads TGTGCCAGCAGCCCACAGGGGCACTCCTACAATGAGCAGTTCTTC.

The rearrangement links TRBV18 to TRBJ1-2; 10 bases fit TRBD1. This CDR3 spans 20 amino acids. Germline CDR1 is KGHSH and CDR2 is LQKENI. V lost 2 bases, J lost 7 bases, and 22 bases stayed unmatched. The CDR3 loop is CASSPTSPGTGEVGESGYTF. DNA for the CDR3: TGTGCCAGCTCACCAACCTCTCCTGGGACAGGGGAGGTGGGGGAGAGTGGCTACACCTTC.

The CDR3 region is CASSEQIISTMKQFF. The CDR3 nucleotides read TGTGCCAGCAGCGAACAGATCATTTCGACAATGAAGCAGTTCTTC. This chain uses TRBV9 with TRBJ2-1; D is unresolved. V lost 3 bases and J 11 bases, leaving 21 bases between the germline ends. The CDR3 spans 15 residues. Germline assignment: CDR1 SGDLS and CDR2 YYNGEE.

This chain uses TRBV7-9 with TRBJ2-7; maybe TRBD1 (7 bases). The CDR3 length is 16 residues. Trimming cost V 5 bases and J 1 base, with 18 bases left between them. Germline V CDR1 and CDR2: SEHNR, FQNEAQ (reference sequence). The CDR3 is CASSGRWGQSSYEQYF. DNA of the CDR3: TGTGCCAGCAGCGGGAGGTGGGGACAGTCTTCCTACGAGCAGTACTTC.

The chain uses TRBV30 and TRBJ2-7, with D perhaps TRBD2 (5 bases). The CDR3 extends over 13 amino acids. Germline CDR1 GTSNPN, CDR2 SVGIG (reference sequence). V was cut by 7 bases and J by 4 bases, with 17 bases left in between. The CDR3 region has the DNA TGTGCCTTTGAAGCGGACCCGGGGTACGAGCAGTACTTC. Its protein product is CAFEADPGYEQYF.

V is TRBV6-5 and J is TRBJ2-7; 7 positions match TRBD2. The CDR3 runs to 16 residues. Germline V gives CDR1 MNHEY, CDR2 SVGAGI. After removal of 3 bases from V and 0 bases from J, the junction contained 8 bases not matched to a gene. CDR3 DNA sequence: TGTGCCAGCAGTTATTTTAGCGGGTCAAGCTCCTACGAGCAGTACTTC. Translating gives CASSYFSGSSSYEQYF.

V and J are TRBV7-8 and TRBJ1-5; D gene uncertain. CDR3 length equals 14 residues. Germline assignment: CDR1 SGHVS and CDR2 FQNEAQ. V gave up 1 base and J gave up 0 bases, with 4 bases separating them. The CDR3 bases are TGTGCCAGCAGCTTAGTCTATAGCAATCAGCCCCAGCATTTT. This sequence encodes CASSLVYSNQPQHF.

This clone appeared a single time. The chain links TRBV29-1 to TRBJ1-1; possibly TRBD1 for D (5 bases). V was clipped by 6 bases and J by 5 bases, with 10 bases between them. The CDR3 length is 11 residues. Germline CDR1 reads SQVTM; CDR2 reads ANQGSEA. CDR3 nucleotide sequence: TGCAGCGTGTTCCGGGGGACTGAAGCTTTCTTT. The encoded protein is CSVFRGTEAFF.

The chain carries TRBV7-2 and TRBJ2-7; TRBD1 matches 7 bases. Germline V gene data show CDR1 as SGHTA and CDR2 as FQGNSA. J was trimmed by 1 base and V by 0 bases; bases with no gene match: 3. The CDR3 consists of 15 residues. This CDR3 reads CASSLAPDRSYEQYF. The CDR3 nucleotides are TGTGCCAGCAGCTTAGCGCCGGACAGGTCCTACGAGCAGTACTTC. The complete variable domain, with remaining parts taken from reference TRBV7-2 and TRBJ2-7, reads GAGVSQSPSNKVTEKGKDVELRCDPISGHTALYWYRQSLGQGLEFLIYFQGNSAPDKSGLPSDRFSAERTGGSVSTLTIQRTQQEDSAVYLCASSLAPDRSYEQYFGPGTRLTVT.

The chain is built from TRBV2 and TRBJ2-7; tentatively, D is TRBD2 (5 bases). V lost 7 bases and J 5 bases, leaving 15 bases between the germline ends. Germline values: CDR1 SNHLY, CDR2 FYNNEI. The CDR3 runs to 13 residues. The CDR3 loop is CASNSWESDEQYF. CDR3 coding DNA: TGTGCCAGCAATTCGTGGGAGTCCGACGAGCAGTACTTC.

CDR3: CASSVPGQGPFEQYF. The CDR3 DNA reads as TGTGCCAGTAGTGTACCGGGACAGGGGCCCTTCGAGCAGTACTTC. This chain links TRBV19 with TRBJ2-7; 10 bases fit TRBD1. The CDR3 is made up of 15 amino acids. Germline V gives CDR1 LNHDA, CDR2 SQIVND (reference sequence). V shed 5 bases, J shed 6 bases, and the junction held 10 bases outside the gene matches.

About this clone: The same CDR3 arises from other DNA sequences in this sample as well. This chain connects TRBV19 to TRBJ2-7; 11 bases line up with TRBD1. CDR3 length equals 13 residues. V lost 6 bases to trimming and J lost 4 bases; unmatched junction nucleotides: 2. The V gene's germline CDR1 is LNHDA and CDR2 SQIVND (reference sequence). The CDR3 bases are TGTGCCAGTAGAGGACAGGGGGCTTACGAGCAGTACTTC. Protein sequence: CASRGQGAYEQYF.

The CDR3 loop reads CASSYLVPGEQYF. In nucleotides, the CDR3 is TGTGCCAGCAGTTACCTGGTTCCGGGCGAGCAGTACTTC. The chain employs TRBV6-5 and TRBJ2-7; D unresolved. Germline loops: CDR1 MNHEY, CDR2 SVGAGI. The V end lost 2 bases, the J end lost 6 bases, and 11 bases lay between the germline ends. CDR3 length equals 13 residues.

V and J are TRBV5-8 and TRBJ2-7; 7 bases are a match to TRBD1. The CDR3 covers 13 residues. The ends lost 6 bases at V and 2 bases at J; junction bases unmatched: 5. Per germline, CDR1 SGHTS and CDR2 YDEGEE. For the CDR3, the DNA is TGTGCCAGCACCGGGACAGCCACCTACGAGCAGTACTTC. It codes for CASTGTATYEQYF.

This sequence joins TRBV9 and TRBJ2-7; D is possibly TRBD2 (7 bases). Looked up from germline, CDR1 is SGDLS and CDR2 is YYNGEE. CDR3 size: 15 residues. The germline V and J ends were trimmed by 2 bases and 3 bases, with 15 bases remaining between them. The CDR3 sequence is CASSVGGGGNYEQYF. The DNA of the CDR3 is TGTGCCAGCAGCGTGGGGGGAGGGGGGAACTACGAGCAGTACTTC.

The J gene is TRBJ1-1, the V gene TRBV6-1; possibly TRBD1 for D (5 bases). This CDR3 region has 12 residues. Deletions cut 8 bases from V and 5 bases from J, with 12 bases between. Germline loops: CDR1 MNHNS, CDR2 SASEGT. The CDR3 protein is CASRGSGTEAFF. In DNA form, the CDR3 reads TGTGCCAGCCGGGGGAGTGGGACTGAAGCTTTCTTT.

The V call is TRBV18, the J call TRBJ1-3; maybe TRBD1 (5 bases). The V and J ends lost 0 bases and 4 bases respectively, with 13 bases between them. The CDR3 totals 16 residues. Per the germline V gene, CDR1 is KGHSH and CDR2 is LQKENI. The CDR3 bases are TGTGCCAGCTCACCACCGGGTGCAGGGCACGGAAACACCATATATTTT. Translating it yields CASSPPGAGHGNTIYF.

V and J are TRBV14 and TRBJ1-1, with 7 bases matching TRBD1. Trimming removed 6 bases from V and 0 bases from J; junction bases left unmatched: 7. The germline gives CDR1 SGHDN, CDR2 FVKESK. This CDR3 has 15 amino acids. The CDR3 here is CASSNRGYMNTEAFF. The CDR3 nucleotides read TGTGCCAGCAGTAACAGGGGTTACATGAACACTGAAGCTTTCTTT.

The chain is built from TRBV19 and TRBJ2-6; 8 nucleotides line up with TRBD1. Germline V gene lookup returns CDR1 LNHDA and CDR2 SQIVND (reference sequence). V was pared by 5 bases and J by 4 bases, with 4 bases of the junction left unmatched. CDR3 length equals 15 residues. The CDR3 region is CASSVTGAGANVLTF. The CDR3 nucleotides read TGTGCCAGTAGTGTGACAGGGGCCGGGGCCAACGTCCTGACTTTC.

The chain has TRBV7-2 and TRBJ2-7; 14 bases are a match to TRBD2. CDR1 is SGHTA and CDR2 is FQGNSA in the germline V gene. The ends lost 5 bases at V and 7 bases at J; junction bases unmatched: 7. The CDR3 spans 15 residues. The CDR3 coding sequence is TGTGCCAGCAGCCCCGGGACTAGCGGGGGAGGAGAGCAGTACTTC. Protein: CASSPGTSGGGEQYF.

The chain recombines TRBV30 with TRBJ1-2; 9 bases align to TRBD1. This CDR3 spans 14 amino acids. In germline, CDR1 is GTSNPN, CDR2 SVGIG (reference sequence). With V trimmed by 1 base and J by 8 bases, 8 bases remained unmatched. As DNA, the CDR3 is TGTGCCTGGAGTGGCTCCACAGGGGGCATAGGCTACACCTTC. As protein: CAWSGSTGGIGYTF.

The rearrangement uses TRBV28 and TRBJ2-5; 9 nucleotides match TRBD1. Germline CDR1 is MDHEN and CDR2 is SYDVKM. The CDR3 extends over 14 amino acids. With 3 bases clipped from V and 4 bases from J, the junction kept 3 bases outside the gene matches. CDR3 DNA: TGTGCCAGCAGTTTTTTGACAGGGGGAGAGACCCAGTACTTC. Its protein product is CASSFLTGGETQYF.

This chain connects TRBV7-8 to TRBJ2-3, with TRBD1 matching 7 bases. CDR3 length: 15 residues. Per the germline V gene, CDR1 is SGHVS and CDR2 is FQNEAQ. The V segment lost 4 bases and the J segment 0 bases; nucleotides outside the gene matches: 4. CDR3 loop: CASSWTGASTDTQYF. The CDR3, as DNA: TGTGCCAGCAGCTGGACAGGAGCTAGCACAGATACGCAGTATTTT. The whole variable domain, filled in from reference TRBV7-8 and TRBJ2-3, reads GAGVSQSPRYKVAKRGQDVALRCDPISGHVSLFWYQQALGQGPEFLTYFQNEAQLDKSGLPSDRFFAERPEGSVSTLKIQRTQQEDSAVYLCASSWTGASTDTQYFGPGTRLTVL.

The gene calls are TRBV19 and TRBJ2-7; 8 bases are shared with TRBD1. V lost 3 bases and J lost 3; bases outside the gene matches: 7. CDR3 length equals 15 residues. CDR1 is LNHDA and CDR2 is SQIVND in the germline V gene (reference sequence). CDR3 in DNA: TGTGCCAGTAGTATTGAGGACACAGGGGGCTACGAGCAGTACTTC. Translated: CASSIEDTGGYEQYF.